These 15 T cell receptor beta chains were sequenced from one sample in a study of blood T cell repertoires in COVID-19. Data came from immunoSEQ multiplex PCR; TCRdb stores just in-frame clones and leaves some out. The table includes hundreds of thousands of clones, 88% detected once. Sequences were obtained from peripheral blood. These receptors were collected from a man aged 18 to 29 with active or convalescent COVID-19.

The genes are TRBV9 and TRBJ2-2; D gene unclear. Germline V lookup: CDR1 SGDLS, CDR2 YYNGEE. The CDR3 consists of 17 residues. V gave up 0 bases and J gave up 4 bases, with 16 bases separating them. CDR3 sequence (DNA): TGTGCCAGCAGCGTAGGTCCCCGTTCGGGTAGCACCGGGGAGCTGTTTTTT. Protein: CASSVGPRSGSTGELFF.

The chain joins TRBV25-1 to TRBJ1-4, with D possibly matching TRBD1 (5 bases). V lost 3 bases to trimming and J lost 8 bases, with 19 bases between them. This CDR3 comprises 16 residues. The V gene's germline CDR1 is MGHDK and CDR2 SYGVNS. The CDR3 region is CASSDPRASLGEKLFF. The CDR3 nucleotides read TGTGCCAGCAGTGACCCCAGGGCGAGTCTGGGAGAAAAACTGTTTTTT.

The rearrangement joins TRBV6-2 or TRBV6-3 to TRBJ1-4; D is ambiguous. The germline V gene has CDR1 MNHEY and CDR2 SVGEGT. This CDR3 region has 15 residues. With 0 bases removed from V and 2 bases from J, the gap between germline ends came to 7 bases. As DNA, the CDR3 is TGTGCCAGCAGTTACTCGGCGCGGACTAATGAAAAACTGTTTTTT. It specifies CASSYSARTNEKLFF.

This chain links TRBV19 with TRBJ2-7; TRBD1 matches at 10 bases. With V trimmed by 5 bases and J by 0 bases, 7 bases remained unmatched. The CDR3 covers 16 residues. From germline, CDR1 is LNHDA and CDR2 SQIVND (reference sequence). This chain's CDR3 is CASSREDRGFSYEQYF. CDR3 coding DNA: TGTGCCAGTAGTCGCGAGGACAGGGGGTTCTCCTACGAGCAGTACTTC.

This chain uses TRBV19 with TRBJ2-3; 9 bases are shared with TRBD1. CDR1 LNHDA and CDR2 SQIVND come from the germline V gene (reference sequence). Trimming took 3 bases from V and 10 from J; bases not matched to a gene: 5. The CDR3 extends over 13 amino acids. Here the CDR3 DNA reads TGTGCCAGTAGTATCCTTACAGGGGGCGCGCAGTATTTT. It is translated as CASSILTGGAQYF.

This sequence joins TRBV12-5 and TRBJ1-1, with TRBD1 matching 12 bases. Germline V gives CDR1 LGHNT, CDR2 FRNRAP. The CDR3 spans 18 residues. J was trimmed by 0 bases and V by 2 bases; bases with no gene match: 7. CDR3 sequence reads: CASGLRPGQGALNTEAFF. The CDR3 coding sequence is TGTGCTAGTGGTTTGAGACCGGGACAGGGGGCTTTGAACACTGAAGCTTTCTTT.

The rearrangement uses TRBV7-2 and TRBJ1-2, with D possibly being TRBD1 (5 bases). This CDR3 contains 14 residues. Per germline, CDR1 SGHTA and CDR2 FQGNSA. The V end was cut by 1 base, the J end by 3 bases, with 9 bases between. CDR3 protein: CASSLVSRDYGYTF. CDR3 DNA sequence: TGTGCCAGCAGCTTAGTGTCCAGGGACTATGGCTACACCTTC.

The chain recombines TRBV27 with TRBJ1-2, with TRBD1 matching 8 bases. The trim removed 6 bases at V and 4 bases at J, leaving 4 bases unmatched. The CDR3 length is 13 residues. The germline V gene encodes CDR1 MNHEY and CDR2 SMNVEV (reference sequence). The CDR3 sequence: CASSATGGYGYTF. The CDR3 region has the DNA TGTGCCAGCAGCGCAACAGGGGGCTATGGCTACACCTTC.

The genes are TRBV11-1 and TRBJ2-7; 7 positions match TRBD1. Germline values: CDR1 SGHAT, CDR2 FQDESV (reference sequence). The CDR3 has 12 amino acids. V trimming: 1 base; J trimming: 7 bases; junction bases outside the gene matches: 1. The CDR3 loop is CASSLEGQEQYF. CDR3 in DNA: TGTGCCAGCAGCTTAGAGGGACAGGAGCAGTACTTC.

CDR3 loop: CASSLGDRDGSPLHF. In DNA, the CDR3 is TGTGCCAGCAGCTTGGGAGACAGGGACGGGTCACCCCTCCACTTT. The chain carries TRBV5-6 and TRBJ1-6; TRBD1 matches 7 bases. CDR1 and CDR2 (germline): SGHDT, YYEEEE. The CDR3 runs to 15 residues. Germline trimming cut 0 bases from V and 10 bases from J; bases unmatched to any gene: 7.

The chain links TRBV12-3 or TRBV12-4 to TRBJ2-3; D call uncertain. The CDR3 runs to 12 residues. V was pared by 3 bases and J by 7 bases, with 8 bases between. CDR3 region: CASSFSSNTQYF. DNA for the CDR3: TGTGCCAGCAGTTTTTCGTCTAATACGCAGTATTTT.

The chain recombines TRBV2 with TRBJ1-2; 7 positions match TRBD1. From germline, CDR1 is SNHLY and CDR2 FYNNEI. The trim removed 6 bases at V and 0 bases at J, leaving 7 bases unmatched. The CDR3 is made up of 15 amino acids. The CDR3 loop reads CASRVPGQTNYGYTF. In DNA form, the CDR3 reads TGTGCCAGCAGGGTCCCGGGACAGACTAACTATGGCTACACCTTC.

V gene TRBV5-1 combines with J gene TRBJ2-7, with TRBD1 identical over 9 bases. Germline-derived CDR1 and CDR2 are SGHRS and YFSETQ. This CDR3 has 15 amino acids. The V gene end was trimmed by 6 bases and the J gene end by 5 bases; junction bases not matched to a gene: 12. The CDR3 here is CASTDPGQGCNEQYF. The CDR3 DNA is TGCGCCAGCACCGATCCGGGACAGGGTTGCAACGAGCAGTACTTC.

The gene calls are TRBV24-1 and TRBJ2-1; 8 bases agree with TRBD2. CDR1 and CDR2 from the germline V gene are KGHDR and SFDVKD. The CDR3 length is 15 residues. With V trimmed by 5 bases and J by 7 bases, 9 bases remained unmatched. CDR3 amino acids: CATSAGIAGPNEQFF. CDR3 in DNA: TGTGCCACCAGTGCGGGGATAGCGGGGCCGAATGAGCAGTTCTTC.

The chain links TRBV6-4 to TRBJ1-1, with a tentative D call TRBD1 (6 bases). Deletions cut 1 base from V and 12 bases from J, with 15 bases between. Germline V gene lookup returns CDR1 MRHNA and CDR2 SNTAGT. This CDR3 contains 13 residues. The DNA for the CDR3 is TGTGCCAGCAGTGACTGGGTCAGGGGTGTAACTTTCTTT. Encoded protein: CASSDWVRGVTFF.